The clone carrying this T cell receptor beta chain was observed a single time. Its antigen is still unknown. These data originate in a study of T cell responses to AZD1222 COVID-19 vaccine. Assay: immunoSEQ multiplex PCR; the TCRdb copy retains only in-frame clones and omits some. The data contain over 130,000 clones, roughly 90% of them seen just once; the ten biggest clones take up 4% to 5.5%. Whole-study results and caveats: Females outnumbered males among donors, who were mostly white British; clonal diversity was possibly underestimated. The study reported that nearly half of spike-specific TCRs target unmutated variant regions. Baseline serology detected seropositivity in only six AZD1222 recipients. An increase in Spike-specific TCR breadth and depth was observed after two AZD1222 doses.

This material consisted of peripheral blood, taken on day 0 of AZD1222 vaccination. This TCR was recovered from an adult in good health.

CDR3 coding DNA: TGTGCCAGTAGCTTCACAGGGACTGTAGCCAAAAACATTCAGTACTTC. Protein product: CASSFTGTVAKNIQYF. The chain joins TRBV19 to TRBJ2-4; D possibly uses TRBD1 or TRBD2 (6 bases each). This CDR3 has 16 residues. Trimming took 6 bases from V and 0 from J, leaving 15 bases between them. Germline lookup yields CDR1 LNHDA and CDR2 SQIVND (reference sequence).